The 10 T cell receptor beta chains below all came from one sample that was sequenced in a study of blood T cell repertoires in COVID-19. The method was immunoSEQ multiplex PCR; TCRdb's version includes in-frame clones alone and lacks a portion of them. This table holds about 250,000 clones, 84% found once. Sequenced sample: peripheral blood. Receptors originate from a woman in her forties who had recovered from COVID-19.

The CDR3 loop is CASRPGTSGGPSTDTQYF. The CDR3 nucleotides read TGTGCCAGCAGACCCGGGACTAGCGGGGGCCCAAGCACAGATACGCAGTATTTT. This chain joins TRBV2 and TRBJ2-3; 14 bases match TRBD2. Germline V CDR1 and CDR2: SNHLY, FYNNEI. The CDR3 runs to 18 residues. V shed 6 bases and J 0 bases; nucleotides not matched to a gene: 8.

The chain combines TRBV3-1 (or the pseudogene TRBV3-2) with TRBJ1-1; D is unresolved. The V end was cut by 0 bases, the J end by 1 base, with 6 bases between. CDR1 and CDR2 from the germline V gene are LGHDT and YNNKEL (reference sequence). This CDR3 is built from 14 residues. CDR3 residues: CASSQESENTEAFF. The CDR3 DNA is TGTGCCAGCAGCCAAGAATCAGAGAACACTGAAGCTTTCTTT.

V is TRBV5-1 and J is TRBJ1-1, with TRBD1 matching over 7 bases. Per germline, CDR1 SGHRS and CDR2 YFSETQ. J lost 1 base, V lost 4 bases, and 4 bases had no gene match. This CDR3 region has 14 residues. The CDR3 nucleotides are TGCGCCAGCAGCCAGGGACAGCAGAACACTGAAGCTTTCTTT. Translated, it gives CASSQGQQNTEAFF.

The CDR3 loop reads CATSDSRGTGVGYGYTF. CDR3 bases: TGTGCCACCAGTGATTCACGCGGGACAGGGGTCGGCTATGGCTACACCTTC. J is TRBJ1-2 and V is TRBV24-1; 10 bases map to TRBD1. The ends lost 2 bases at V and 4 bases at J; junction bases unmatched: 9. From germline, CDR1 is KGHDR and CDR2 SFDVKD. The CDR3 length is 17 residues.

The V call is TRBV28, the J call TRBJ1-5; tentative D call: TRBD1 (5 bases). V was clipped by 6 bases and J by 6 bases, with 12 bases between them. The CDR3 totals 13 residues. CDR1 is MDHEN and CDR2 is SYDVKM in the germline V gene. The CDR3 loop reads CASRKKGIQPQHF. Here the CDR3 DNA reads TGTGCCAGCAGGAAGAAGGGGATTCAGCCCCAGCATTTT.

The genes are TRBV7-2 and TRBJ2-5; D is ambiguous. Trimming stripped 1 base from V and 4 bases from J, with 10 bases between. Germline V gives CDR1 SGHTA, CDR2 FQGNSA. The CDR3 extends over 14 amino acids. The CDR3 reads CASSLGSGPETQYF. CDR3 in DNA: TGTGCCAGCAGCTTAGGGTCTGGGCCAGAGACCCAGTACTTC.

The V and J genes are TRBV6-5 and TRBJ2-7; D not certain. Trimming stripped 2 bases from V and 2 bases from J, with 13 bases between. The germline V gene encodes CDR1 MNHEY and CDR2 SVGAGI. CDR3 length: 15 residues. DNA for the CDR3: TGTGCCAGCAGTTACGGTCTCCACCAGACCTACGAGCAGTACTTC. Protein: CASSYGLHQTYEQYF.

This clone appeared a single time. The rearrangement links TRBV28 to TRBJ2-6, with 8 bases fitting TRBD1. Germline loops: CDR1 MDHEN, CDR2 SYDVKM. The CDR3 is made up of 19 amino acids. With V trimmed by 4 bases and J by 0 bases, 11 bases remained unmatched. CDR3 bases: TGTGCCAGCAGTTCAGTTACCAGGGGGCTTCCCTCTGGGGCCAACGTCCTGACTTTC. It yields the protein CASSSVTRGLPSGANVLTF.

The J gene is TRBJ2-7, the V gene TRBV6-5; 9 bases align to TRBD2. The CDR3 contains 14 residues. Germline CDR1 MNHEY, CDR2 SVGAGI. Trimming cost V 5 bases and J 5 bases; bases outside gene matches: 7. CDR3 sequence reads: CASSPAGGQDEQYF. The CDR3 coding sequence is TGTGCCAGCAGTCCCGCGGGGGGGCAGGACGAGCAGTACTTC.

This rearrangement joins TRBV27 to TRBJ1-6; a weak D match, TRBD1 (5 bases). V was clipped by 6 bases and J by 7 bases, with 7 bases between them. Germline V gene lookup returns CDR1 MNHEY and CDR2 SMNVEV (reference sequence). The CDR3 runs to 12 residues. The CDR3 sequence is CASRRGNSPLHF. The CDR3 DNA sequence: TGTGCCAGCAGAAGGGGAAATTCACCCCTCCACTTT.